A selection of T cell receptor beta chains follows, all from one sample in a study of naive and memory T cell subsets. A single record per CDR3 protein comes from TCRdb applying MiXCR to the UMI-ligation and nested PCR reads. The sample records 140,000 to 150,000 distinct CDR3 sequences, about 18% being singletons. The specimen sequenced was naive CD4+ T cells from blood. The receptor set was obtained from a human donor in good health. Both conserved end residues are part of each CDR3. The D gene is left open where the match is weak. Some rows mark clone size as missing; the rest say once, few, many or name a class of expanded clone.

>-|TRBJ1-6|TRBV12-3/TRBV12-4|-
TGTGCCAGCAGTTTACGGCTTTCCTATAATTCACCCCTCCACTTT
CASSLRLSYNSPLHF
>-|TRBJ2-1|TRBV25-1|-
TGTGCCAGCAGTGAGGCGGCTAGCAAAGAGCAGTTCTTC
CASSEAASKEQFF
>-|TRBJ2-3|TRBV28|TRBD2
TGTGCCAGCAGCCCGAGCGGGAGCCAAGTCGGTACGCAGTATTTT
CASSPSGSQVGTQYF
>-|TRBJ2-3|TRBV24-1|TRBD2
TGTGCCACCAGTGAACCCGGACTAGCGTCTAGCACAGATACGCAGTATTTT
CATSEPGLASSTDTQYF
>-|TRBJ2-7|TRBV6-6|-
TGTGCCAGCAGTTCACCGTGGGGAGCAGCCGAGCAGTACTTC
CASSSPWGAAEQYF
>-|TRBJ1-5|TRBV19|-
TGTGCCAGTAGTATAGAACATGTTCAGCCCCAGCATTTT
CASSIEHVQPQHF
>few|TRBJ2-5|TRBV20-1|TRBD1
TGCAGTGCTAGAGATCGGGCAGGGGGCCAAGAGACCCAGTACTTC
CSARDRAGGQETQYF
>few|TRBJ2-1|TRBV29-1|-
TGCAGCGTTGACACTAGGACGGACAGCCTCTCCTACAATGAGCAGTTCTTC
CSVDTRTDSLSYNEQFF
>few|TRBJ1-1|TRBV18|-
TGTGCCAGCTCACCAAGTCAGAACGGTGAAGCTTTCTTT
CASSPSQNGEAFF
>few|TRBJ1-2|TRBV5-1|-
TGCGCCAGCAGCCAGGGAAATAACTATGGCTACACCTTC
CASSQGNNYGYTF
>-|TRBJ2-3|TRBV6-1|TRBD2
TGTGCCAGCAGTTTCGGGACTAGAGTTAGCACAGATACGCAGTATTTT
CASSFGTRVSTDTQYF
>-|TRBJ2-5|TRBV27|-
TGTGCCAGCAGTTTATCGATCGGCGGGGGCGGGTTTCGGCAAGAGACCCAGTACTTC
CASSLSIGGGGFRQETQYF
>-|TRBJ2-1|TRBV28|TRBD1
TGTGCCAGCACCGTACCGGGACAGGGGTGGGTTGAGCAGTTCTTC
CASTVPGQGWVEQFF
>many|TRBJ2-1|TRBV18|-
TGTGCCAGCTCACCACAGGGTAGGAATGAGCAGTTCTTC
CASSPQGRNEQFF